The rows below give T cell receptor beta chains drawn from one sample of a study of blood T cell repertoires in COVID-19. Sequencing used immunoSEQ multiplex PCR; TCRdb keeps in-frame clones, though not all of them. The data show 150,000 to 180,000 clones, roughly 83% seen once. Material: peripheral blood. These TCRs come from a woman in her sixties with COVID-19, enrolled during active disease. The CDR3 runs from the conserved cysteine through the conserved F or W.

V: TRBV12-5; J: TRBJ1-3; CDR3: CASGPGGLSGNTIYF
V: TRBV27; J: TRBJ2-1; CDR3: CASSYRLAGVGYNEQFF
V: TRBV5-1; J: TRBJ1-1; CDR3: CASSPPRGQWNTEAFF
V: TRBV19; J: TRBJ1-5; CDR3: CASSSGKKGGQPQHF
V: TRBV27; J: TRBJ1-6; CDR3: CASTTDYNSPLHF
V: TRBV30; J: TRBJ2-3; CDR3: CAFAWRATDTQYF
V: TRBV7-3; J: TRBJ2-7; CDR3: CASSPLAGAGYEQYF
V: TRBV19; J: TRBJ1-1; CDR3: CASSINSGQGRNGAFF
V: TRBV3-1/TRBV3-2; J: TRBJ2-2; CDR3: CASSLGTSGSLATGELFF
V: TRBV11-2; J: TRBJ2-5; CDR3: CASSSQGGGQGKYF
V: TRBV10-3; J: TRBJ1-2; CDR3: CAISESKRSSGYTF
V: TRBV3-1/TRBV3-2; J: TRBJ2-7; CDR3: CASSQVRLAGDGEQYF
V: TRBV23-1; J: TRBJ2-3; CDR3: CASSQSSTGAGTDTQYF
V: TRBV27; J: TRBJ2-1; CDR3: CASSPGTSGYNEQFF
V: TRBV19; J: TRBJ1-2; CDR3: CASRAGRTANYGYTF
V: TRBV7-6; J: TRBJ1-3; CDR3: CASSLGEGRYTIYF
V: TRBV5-1; J: TRBJ1-6; CDR3: CASSLRVSYNSPLHF
V: TRBV12-5; J: TRBJ1-2; CDR3: CASGLDRGEGNGYTF
V: TRBV18; J: TRBJ1-4; CDR3: CASSPGQGHSEKLFF
V: TRBV27; J: TRBJ2-7; CDR3: CASSLSWTTYEQYF
V: TRBV14; J: TRBJ2-5; CDR3: CASSHVQGGGETQYF
V: TRBV7-7; J: TRBJ2-2; CDR3: CASSRGLAGPTGELFF
V: TRBV2; J: TRBJ1-1; CDR3: CASSEAGLSNTEAFF
V: TRBV9; J: TRBJ1-1; CDR3: CASSLNPGRKAFF
V: TRBV24-1; J: TRBJ1-5; CDR3: CATSEPGANQPQHF
V: TRBV5-1; J: TRBJ1-1; CDR3: CASSPGTSNTEAFF
V: TRBV6-5; J: TRBJ2-7; CDR3: CASSYTGLAGGGEQYF
V: TRBV14; J: TRBJ1-6; CDR3: CASSQGDRINSPLHF
V: TRBV18; J: TRBJ1-5; CDR3: CASSRGGDQPQHF
V: TRBV6-1; J: TRBJ1-2; CDR3: CASNQALTGYTF
V: TRBV6-6; J: TRBJ1-6; CDR3: CASSYSKQENNSPLHF
V: TRBV10-3; J: TRBJ1-1; CDR3: CAISPSDRGTEAFF
V: TRBV5-1; J: TRBJ2-7; CDR3: CASSLGGTSRPYEQYF
V: TRBV5-4; J: TRBJ2-1; CDR3: CASRPRQGRNEQFF
V: TRBV11-3; J: TRBJ2-2; CDR3: CASSLNGAQTYTGELFF
V: TRBV10-2; J: TRBJ2-1; CDR3: CASRTSGGSLHEQFF
V: TRBV21-1; J: TRBJ1-6; CDR3: CASSPGTGSPLHF
V: TRBV2; J: TRBJ1-5; CDR3: CASNGDSFNQPQHF
V: TRBV24-1; J: TRBJ2-5; CDR3: CATSETGTVFQETQYF
V: TRBV19; J: TRBJ1-2; CDR3: CASSIYQAKWYGYTF
V: TRBV7-9; J: TRBJ1-4; CDR3: CASSTGQATTNEKLFF
V: TRBV21-1; J: TRBJ2-1; CDR3: CASSKGGEQFF
V: TRBV18; J: TRBJ1-6; CDR3: CASSREQGEGSPLHF
V: TRBV7-3; J: TRBJ2-5; CDR3: CASSSSPGGAQYF
V: TRBV3-1/TRBV3-2; J: TRBJ2-7; CDR3: CASSQPKPGTGGYEQYF